This T cell receptor beta chain was profiled in a study of response to subunit inactivated influenza vaccine. Study observations and caveats: The authors suggested that few new T cells are recruited per seasonal influenza vaccination.

About this clonotype: Its target is unknown.

Trimming removed 0 bases from V and 5 bases from J, with 7 bases in between. Germline assignment: CDR1 LGHDT and CDR2 YNNKEL (reference sequence). The CDR3 length is 13 residues. TCRdb analysed the RT-PCR reads with MiXCR anew, one entry per CDR3 protein. The sample includes roughly 700,000 distinct CDR3 sequences, around 13% seen only once; the top ten take 6% to 7%. The sample was PBMCs from blood, taken 14 days before vaccination. This chain uses TRBV3-1 with TRBJ2-5; no clear D gene. This sequence was found in a man in his fifties who received an inactivated influenza vaccine. CDR3 sequence reads: CASSQDSLETQYF. CDR3 sequence (DNA): TGTGCCAGCAGCCAAGACAGCCTGGAGACCCAGTACTTC.